This passage covers 3 T cell receptor beta chains from one sample sequenced in a study of T cell responses to AZD1222 COVID-19 vaccine. The assay was immunoSEQ multiplex PCR, and TCRdb's table has in-frame clones only and misses some. The sample lists 50,000 to 70,000 clones; about 85% were seen once. Sequencing was performed on peripheral blood, taken on day 0 of MenACWY control vaccination. The receptors were sampled from an adult in good health.

V and J are TRBV30 and TRBJ1-2; TRBD1 is a possible D gene (6 bases). Looked up from germline, CDR1 is GTSNPN and CDR2 is SVGIG (reference sequence). Trimming took 0 bases from V and 4 from J, leaving 9 bases between them. This CDR3 comprises 13 residues. This CDR3 reads CAWSVQGFYGYTF. The CDR3 nucleotides read TGTGCCTGGAGTGTACAGGGCTTCTATGGCTACACCTTC.

A single count supports this clone. The chain joins TRBV28 to TRBJ1-6, with 10 nucleotides matching TRBD1. The trim removed 2 bases at V and 5 bases at J, leaving 12 bases unmatched. This CDR3 region has 19 residues. Germline CDR1 reads MDHEN; CDR2 reads SYDVKM. CDR3 in DNA: TGTGCCAGCAGTTTAGCGGGGGGGACAGGGGCTTCGAATAATTCACCCCTCCACTTT. Translating gives CASSLAGGTGASNNSPLHF.

This clone was seen a handful of times. V is TRBV6-4 and J is TRBJ2-5, with TRBD1 matching 8 bases. CDR3 size: 13 residues. CDR1 MRHNA and CDR2 SNTAGT come from the germline V gene. V trimming: 4 bases; J trimming: 3 bases; junction bases outside the gene matches: 1. This chain's CDR3 is CASSAGGEETQYF. For the CDR3, the DNA is TGTGCCAGCAGTGCAGGGGGCGAAGAGACCCAGTACTTC.